The present T cell receptor beta chain was sequenced within a study of blood T cell repertoires in COVID-19 (TCRdb year 2020). Background for the entire study: Samples covering the acute and convalescent phases of COVID-19 were provided by collaborators in the United States, Italy and Spain. Deeply sampled blood TCRbeta repertoires from subjects exposed to, actively infected with, or recovered from COVID-19 were included in the dataset. Samples came from the ongoing ImmuneRACE study (first 160 participants) plus 1,254 subjects from 6 global collaborators. Sample metadata almost always included a de-identified subject ID, COVID-19 status, age in years and sex. HLA class I and class II types, where available, came from metadata supplied by the sample provider rather than from assay-based typing. The repertoires were released in a freely available public database intended as a resource for research on the immune response to SARS-CoV-2. The material from the prospective study consisted of cDNA or gDNA derived from T cells, B-cell-depleted T cells, or PBMCs. On the study overall, not on this receptor specifically: Clinical and demographic metadata were provided uncurated, with the amount varying by source and participant.

Worth noting for this clone: Its antigen remains undetermined. No clone much larger than this one lies a single base away; base qualities are absent.

The immunoSEQ Assay, a bias-controlled multiplex PCR, was used to amplify TCRbeta CDR3 regions from genomic DNA. The original pipeline was this. The number of nucleated cells in each sample was estimated by amplification of reference gene primers within the assay. To quantify the absolute abundance of each unique TCRbeta CDR3 rearrangement, sequence reads were collapsed and filtered. For each sample, productive Simpson clonality was calculated as the square root of Simpson's diversity index across productive rearrangements. As stored in TCRdb, this immuneACCESS dataset retains in-frame rearrangements with V and J assigned. A fraction of the clones does not appear; measured against another copy, unresolved V genes explain less than half of the discrepancy, and the remainder lacks a known reason. V, J and clone size were drawn from that table, and D and trimming were deduced from the DNA. A total of 200,000 to 250,000 clones appear in this sample, approximately 80% of them only once. The top ten hold roughly 13% of the sample.

CDR1 and CDR2, looked up from the germline V gene (reference sequence), are LNHNV and YYDKDF. The CDR3 runs 15 residues from the cysteine to the phenylalanine. This entry keeps only the CDR3 DNA: 45 bases, framed from base 1. Cut back by 0 bases and 2 bases, the V and J ends lie 10 bases apart. Collaborating institutions collected whole blood in K2EDTA tubes following their own protocols. For TCRbeta analysis, collaborator samples were shipped as frozen whole blood, as isolated PBMCs, or as DNA extracted from either sample type. The TCR sequence derives from a human donor in a cohort sampled during active COVID-19. The chain is assembled from TRBV15 and TRBJ1-2; perhaps TRBD1 is the D gene, with 6 bases matching. Material: peripheral blood. The CDR3 reads CATSRERQGNYGYTF. The bases are TGTGCCACCAGCAGAGAGCGGCAGGGGAACTATGGCTACACCTTC.